Given below is one T cell receptor (beta chain) in context. It lacks a known antigen. No base quality values were provided; no much bigger clone lies one nucleotide off. This entry comes from a study of blood T cell repertoires in COVID-19 (dated by TCRdb to about 2020). A note on the overall study: Samples from collaborators originated in the United States, Italy and Spain and spanned both the acute and convalescent phases of COVID-19. The prospective study material was composed of cDNA or gDNA derived from T cells, B-cell-depleted T cells, or PBMCs. The dataset comprised deeply sampled blood TCRbeta repertoires from subjects exposed to, actively infected with, or recovered from COVID-19. The repertoires were released in a freely available public database meant as a resource for research on the immune response to SARS-CoV-2. Samples came from the ongoing ImmuneRACE study (first 160 participants) plus 1,254 subjects from 6 global collaborators. Sample metadata almost always included a de-identified subject ID, COVID-19 status, age in years and sex. Where available, HLA class I and class II types were obtained from metadata supplied by the sample provider rather than from assay-based typing. On the study overall, not on this receptor specifically: The quantity of clinical and demographic metadata differed by source and by participant and was supplied without curation.

The immunoSEQ Assay, a bias-controlled multiplex PCR, was used to amplify TCRbeta CDR3 regions from genomic DNA. In the source study's methods: Within the assay, amplification of reference gene primers was used to estimate how many nucleated cells each sample contained. Sequence reads were collapsed and filtered to measure the absolute abundance of every unique TCRbeta CDR3 rearrangement. For each sample, productive Simpson clonality was calculated as the square root of Simpson's diversity index over productive rearrangements. In its TCRdb copy, this immuneACCESS table keeps in-frame sequences only and misses some clones. Where compared with another copy, unresolved V genes explain less than half of these, and the others have no known cause. V, J and clone size were drawn from that table, and D and trimming were deduced from the DNA. A total of about 170,000 clones appear in this sample, 65% to 85% of them only once. The ten largest make up approximately 11% of the sample.

A distance of 13 bases separates the germline ends of V and J, which lose 5 bases and 5 bases respectively. The CDR3 numbers 13 residues from cysteine through phenylalanine. The only DNA kept is the CDR3, 39 bases in frame from the first base. CDR1 KGHSH and CDR2 LQKENI were looked up in the germline V gene. The collaborating institutions used their own protocols to collect whole blood in K2EDTA tubes. For TCRbeta analysis, collaborators shipped samples in one of three forms: frozen whole blood, isolated PBMCs, or DNA extracted from either of those sample types. The origin of this receptor is a man aged 65 to 79 with active or convalescent COVID-19. The material sequenced was peripheral blood. The chain is encoded by TRBV18 joined to TRBJ2-7; 6 matching bases give a weak D call of TRBD1. The CDR3 region reads CASSSRTADEQYF. Read as DNA, the sequence is TGTGCCAGCTCATCAAGGACAGCTGACGAGCAGTACTTC.